This TCR beta chain comes out of a study of cytomegalovirus exposure and HLA in healthy donors. The wider study: Earlier, roughly 180 million T cells were analyzed, and more than 100 million unique TCR beta sequences were found among them. There were 85 million or so unique TCRs (from HLA-typed donors) in an early data release. Points from the study as a whole: According to a later analysis, donors in an Asian-associated ancestry cluster reportedly had fewer N-insertions than the roughly 720-donor mean.

This clone has just a few counts. The target antigen is unknown. A junction end diverges from the germline sequence, so it may reflect a read error. Both 60 Vbeta primers and 13 Jbeta primers went into the PCR. Clones were sequenced by immunoSEQ multiplex PCR, and TCRdb holds only the in-frame ones, with some missing. This repertoire shows around 220,000 clones, roughly 80% found once; its top ten account for 0.22%. The CDR3 has 15 residues. From germline, CDR1 is SEHNR and CDR2 FQNEAQ (reference sequence). The chain is built from TRBV7-9 and TRBJ2-1; 10 bases line up with TRBD2. The TCR comes from a girl aged 2-10 years in good health and CMV-seronegative. The sequenced material came from PBMCs. This CDR3 is CSSSPLASGGDEQFF. CDR3 DNA sequence: TGTTCCAGCAGCCCCCTGGCTAGCGGGGGCGATGAGCAGTTCTTC.